This T cell receptor beta chain originates from a study of technical replicates of blood from several donors. In this sample, this clone turned up once. Data came from immunoSEQ multiplex PCR; TCRdb stores just in-frame clones and leaves some out. The table records tens of thousands of clones, roughly 97% of them present only once. The clonotype originates from a human donor in good health. Sequenced material: T cells isolated from PBMCs.

DNA for the CDR3: TGTGCCAGCAGTGAAGTATCAGGGATAAACACTGAAGCTTTCTTT. Its protein is CASSEVSGINTEAFF. The chain links TRBV6-1 to TRBJ1-1, with D maybe TRBD1 (5 bases). The ends were cut back, 1 base at V and 2 bases at J, with 11 bases in the middle. Germline-derived CDR1 and CDR2 are MNHNS and SASEGT. This CDR3 has 15 residues.